The present TCR beta chain was sequenced within a study of T cells after yellow fever vaccination. Study overall: SMART-Seq v4 Ultra Low Input prepared libraries from low-cell fractions.

TCRdb independently ran MiXCR on the 5' RACE reads; one entry per CDR3 protein. The sample lists about 580,000 distinct CDR3 sequences, around 17% seen once, with roughly a sixth in the top ten. Germline V lookup: CDR1 SEHNR, CDR2 FQNEAQ (reference sequence). V was pared by 4 bases and J by 0 bases, with 14 bases between. The CDR3 totals 16 residues. This clonotype was seen only a few times. What it binds is not known. General study results and limits: Subsequent booster samples again held most clones from primary vaccination (just under 98% CD4, roughly 90% CD8). Peak timing came faster in the weaker secondary response, day 5 versus 15.

This specimen consisted of PBMCs, obtained more than 4 days after the first yellow fever vaccination. The TCR comes from a man between 18 and 29 years old who received the YFV17D yellow fever vaccine. The genes are TRBV7-9 and TRBJ2-3; D unresolved. CDR3 bases: TGTGCCAGCAGCTACCCCGCGACGGGTAGCACAGATACGCAGTATTTT. Translation: CASSYPATGSTDTQYF.